These 17 T cell receptor beta chains share one sample of origin, sequenced in a study of long-term antiretroviral therapy in people with HIV. Runs used v3.0 of the immunoSEQ assay and were done at survey level. Sequenced by immunoSEQ multiplex PCR; TCRdb stores in-frame clones only, minus some. The sample records fewer than 35,000 clones, 65% to 90% being singletons. The specimen was unsorted PBMCs, collected approximately 3.3 years after starting antiretroviral therapy. The receptor set was obtained from a man younger than 30 with HIV.

This clone was seen once. This rearrangement joins TRBV15 to TRBJ2-4; no firm D call. Germline V gene data show CDR1 as LNHNV and CDR2 as YYDKDF (reference sequence). Trimming left V 1 base short and J 0 bases short, with 16 bases between. CDR3 size: 18 residues. CDR3: CATSRVRFGIVAKNIQYF. The CDR3 nucleotides read TGTGCCACCAGCAGAGTTCGGTTTGGAATTGTAGCCAAAAACATTCAGTACTTC.

The chain joins TRBV27 to TRBJ1-1; 8 nucleotides align to TRBD1. The CDR3 runs 13 residues. Looked up from germline, CDR1 is MNHEY and CDR2 is SMNVEV (reference sequence). The junction had 10 bases not matched to a gene; V was cut back by 5 bases and J by 11 bases. The CDR3: CASSLTGGRGAFF. In DNA, the CDR3 is TGTGCCAGCAGTCTTACAGGGGGTCGGGGGGCTTTCTTT.

This clone has only a few counts. The chain links TRBV6-4 to TRBJ2-2; D might be TRBD2 (6 bases). V shed 7 bases and J shed 7 bases, with 13 bases lying between them. The CDR3 covers 13 residues. Germline V lookup: CDR1 MRHNA, CDR2 SNTAGT. CDR3 DNA: TGTGCCAGCATGGAGGGAGAGCGCGGGGAGCTGTTTTTT. Its protein product is CASMEGERGELFF.

The chain employs TRBV11-2 and TRBJ2-1; no definite D call. V was shortened by 4 bases and J by 8 bases, with 6 bases between the two germline ends. The CDR3 covers 11 residues. From germline, CDR1 is SGHAT and CDR2 FQNNGV. CDR3 loop: CASSSSHEQFF. CDR3 nucleotides: TGTGCCAGCAGCTCCTCCCATGAGCAGTTCTTC.

V usage is TRBV4-1 and J usage is TRBJ1-1, with D unclear. Per germline, CDR1 MGHRA and CDR2 YSYEKL. Trimming shortened V by 1 base and J by 1 base, and 7 bases separated the two germline ends. There are 14 residues in the CDR3. Here the CDR3 reads CASSQVPQNTEAFF. The CDR3 bases are TGCGCCAGCAGCCAAGTTCCACAGAACACTGAAGCTTTCTTT.

A note on this clone: This CDR3 is also generated by other DNA sequences in the sample. The rearrangement uses TRBV15 and TRBJ1-3, with D unclear. From germline, CDR1 is LNHNV and CDR2 YYDKDF (reference sequence). V was pared by 0 bases and J by 0 bases, with 6 bases between. The CDR3 spans 15 residues. CDR3 bases: TGTGCCACCAGCAGAGATCGGGTCTCTGGAAACACCATATATTTT. This codes for CATSRDRVSGNTIYF.

The rearrangement links TRBV27 to TRBJ1-5; possibly TRBD1 for D (5 bases). CDR1 and CDR2 from the germline V gene are MNHEY and SMNVEV (reference sequence). V dropped 3 bases and J dropped 5 bases, with 11 bases sitting between them. This CDR3 spans 14 amino acids. Here the CDR3 DNA reads TGTGCCAGCAGTTTGAGCAGGGCCGATCAGCCCCAGCATTTT. It codes for CASSLSRADQPQHF.

The DNA for the CDR3 is TGCAGCGTTGGGGAGGGTTCGGGCCTTAATGAAAAACTGTTTTTT. It codes for CSVGEGSGLNEKLFF. The chain carries TRBV29-1 and TRBJ1-4; D not resolved. The CDR3 covers 15 residues. V shed 4 bases and J shed 4 bases, with 16 bases lying between them. Germline V lookup: CDR1 SQVTM, CDR2 ANQGSEA.

V gene TRBV19 combines with J gene TRBJ2-2; TRBD1 aligns across 8 bases. From germline, CDR1 is LNHDA and CDR2 SQIVND (reference sequence). There are 17 residues in the CDR3. Trimming took 4 bases from V and 2 from J; bases not matched to a gene: 9. The CDR3 spells CASSNHWTGFNTGELFF. The CDR3 nucleotides are TGTGCCAGTAGTAATCACTGGACAGGGTTTAACACCGGGGAGCTGTTTTTT. Based on the CDR3 plus reference TRBV19 and TRBJ2-2, the full variable domain is DGGITQSPKYLFRKEGQNVTLSCEQNLNHDAMYWYRQDPGQGLRLIYYSQIVNDFQKGDIAEGYSVSREKKESFPLTVTSAQKNPTAFYLCASSNHWTGFNTGELFFGEGSRLTVL.

The chain has TRBV2 and TRBJ1-4; perhaps TRBD1 as D (6 bases). Germline values: CDR1 SNHLY, CDR2 FYNNEI. Trimming took off 3 bases at V and 10 bases at J, with 15 bases between the two ends. This CDR3 is built from 14 residues. The CDR3: CASSEEQGVGKLFF. CDR3 sequence (DNA): TGTGCCAGCAGTGAGGAACAGGGAGTTGGAAAACTGTTTTTT.

The J gene is TRBJ1-1, the V gene TRBV27; possible D gene TRBD1, 5 bases. Trimming took off 7 bases at V and 0 bases at J, with 9 bases between the two ends. Germline-derived CDR1 and CDR2 are MNHEY and SMNVEV (reference sequence). The CDR3 loop spans 13 amino acids. CDR3 region: CASNDRLNTEAFF. CDR3 in DNA: TGTGCCAGCAATGACAGATTGAACACTGAAGCTTTCTTT.

The chain uses TRBV5-6 and TRBJ2-7; TRBD1 matches 9 bases. This CDR3 has 12 amino acids. Germline V gives CDR1 SGHDT, CDR2 YYEEEE. V was clipped by 4 bases and J by 12 bases; unmatched bases: 8. CDR3 sequence reads: CASSMWTGEGYF. CDR3 nucleotides: TGTGCCAGCAGCATGTGGACAGGGGAGGGGTACTTC. Variable domain in full (rest from reference TRBV5-6 and TRBJ2-7): DAGVTQSPTHLIKTRGQQVTLRCSPKSGHDTVSWYQQALGQGPQFIFQYYEEEERQRGNFPDRFSGHQFPNYSSELNVNALLLGDSALYLCASSMWTGEGYFGPGTRLTVT.

This clone was seen only a few times. The chain uses TRBV27 and TRBJ2-1, with 9 positions matching TRBD1. V shed 0 bases and J 5 bases; nucleotides not matched to a gene: 8. The CDR3 length is 17 residues. Germline assignment: CDR1 MNHEY and CDR2 SMNVEV (reference sequence). The CDR3 nucleotides read TGTGCCAGCAGTTTATCACAGGGGGCGCTTTTCAACAATGAGCAGTTCTTC. It yields the protein CASSLSQGALFNNEQFF.

The rearrangement links TRBV28 to TRBJ1-2, with D perhaps TRBD1 (6 bases). Trimming took off 6 bases at V and 7 bases at J, with 15 bases between the two ends. From germline, CDR1 is MDHEN and CDR2 SYDVKM. The CDR3 spans 13 residues. CDR3 in amino acids: CASSPGGPLGYTF. CDR3 in DNA: TGTGCCAGCAGCCCCGGGGGGCCTCTTGGCTACACCTTC.

The CDR3 protein is CASSSTGTGAYEQYF. As DNA, the CDR3 is TGTGCCAGCAGCTCGACCGGGACAGGGGCCTACGAGCAGTACTTC. This sequence joins TRBV7-6 and TRBJ2-7, with 10 positions matching TRBD1. Germline values: CDR1 SGHVS, CDR2 FNYEAQ. With V trimmed by 4 bases and J by 2 bases, 5 bases remained unmatched. The CDR3 covers 15 residues.

The chain is built from TRBV9 and TRBJ2-7; D remains ambiguous. This CDR3 comprises 12 residues. V dropped 4 bases and J dropped 6 bases, with 11 bases sitting between them. Germline assignment: CDR1 SGDLS and CDR2 YYNGEE. Here the CDR3 DNA reads TGTGCCAGCAGCTCCCGTCCCTCCGAGCAGTACTTC. It is translated as CASSSRPSEQYF. Using reference TRBV9 and TRBJ2-7 for the parts outside the CDR3, the full variable domain is DSGVTQTPKHLITATGQRVTLRCSPRSGDLSVYWYQQSLDQGLQFLIQYYNGEERAKGNILERFSAQQFPDLHSELNLSSLELGDSALYFCASSSRPSEQYFGPGTRLTVT.

The genes are TRBV4-1 and TRBJ1-5, with unresolved D. V was pared by 5 bases and J by 3 bases, with 14 bases between. The CDR3 contains 15 residues. Germline CDR1 and CDR2: MGHRA and YSYEKL. CDR3 protein: CASSTIRHFNQPQHF. CDR3 in DNA: TGCGCCAGCAGCACTATTCGTCATTTCAATCAGCCCCAGCATTTT.